This T cell receptor beta chain is drawn from a study of cytomegalovirus exposure and HLA in healthy donors. Study summary: Around 86 million unique TCRs, all from HLA-typed donors, were included in an early release of the data. Notes on the study in general: The authors enumerated 150 to 200 TCR beta chains as linked to cytomegalovirus. Sequence variants that were highly shared formed a cluster that was likely a sequencing artifact.

About this clone: Antigen specificity is unknown.

CDR1 is SGHTA and CDR2 is FQGTGA in the germline V gene. The V end lost 5 bases, the J end lost 7 bases, and 15 bases lay between the germline ends. CDR3 length: 15 amino acids. Primers included in the PCR were 60 Vbeta and 13 Jbeta primers. Libraries were prepared by immunoSEQ multiplex PCR; TCRdb keeps only in-frame clonotypes and omits some of them. The sample has 150,000 to 200,000 clones; 75% to 85% are singletons. The chain has TRBV7-3 and TRBJ1-6; possible D gene TRBD1, 5 bases. The source of this sequence is a male donor in good health and CMV-seropositive. The specimen was PBMCs. CDR3: CASSLHAGKNSPLHF. The CDR3 DNA sequence: TGTGCCAGCAGCCTCCACGCAGGGAAGAATTCACCCCTCCACTTT.